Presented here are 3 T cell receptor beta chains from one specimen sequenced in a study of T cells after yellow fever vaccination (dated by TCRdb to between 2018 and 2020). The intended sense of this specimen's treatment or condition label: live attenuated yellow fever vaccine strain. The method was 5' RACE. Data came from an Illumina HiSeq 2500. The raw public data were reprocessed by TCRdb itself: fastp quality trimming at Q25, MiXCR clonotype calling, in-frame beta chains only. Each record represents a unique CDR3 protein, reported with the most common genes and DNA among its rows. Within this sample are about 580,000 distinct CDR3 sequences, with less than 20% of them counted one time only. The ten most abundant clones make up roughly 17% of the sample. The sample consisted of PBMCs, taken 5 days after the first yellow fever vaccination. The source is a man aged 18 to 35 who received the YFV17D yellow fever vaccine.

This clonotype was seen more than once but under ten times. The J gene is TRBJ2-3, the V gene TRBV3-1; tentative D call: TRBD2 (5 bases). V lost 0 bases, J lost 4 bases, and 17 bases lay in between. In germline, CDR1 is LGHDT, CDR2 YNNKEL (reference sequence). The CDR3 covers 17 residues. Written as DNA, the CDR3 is TGTGCCAGCAGCCAAGAAGCGGCTAGCTCTTTGCCAGATACGCAGTATTTT. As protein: CASSQEAASSLPDTQYF.

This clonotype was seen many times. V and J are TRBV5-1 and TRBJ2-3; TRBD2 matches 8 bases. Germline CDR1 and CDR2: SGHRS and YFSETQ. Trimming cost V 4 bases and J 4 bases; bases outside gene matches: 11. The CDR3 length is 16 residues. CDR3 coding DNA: TGCGCCAGCAGCCCCAGTATAGCGGGGTTCCCAGATACGCAGTATTTT. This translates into CASSPSIAGFPDTQYF. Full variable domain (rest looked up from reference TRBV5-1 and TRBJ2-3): KAGVTQTPRYLIKTRGQQVTLSCSPISGHRSVSWYQQTPGQGLQFLFEYFSETQRNKGNFPGRFSGRQFSNSRSEMNVSTLELGDSALYLCASSPSIAGFPDTQYFGPGTRLTVL.

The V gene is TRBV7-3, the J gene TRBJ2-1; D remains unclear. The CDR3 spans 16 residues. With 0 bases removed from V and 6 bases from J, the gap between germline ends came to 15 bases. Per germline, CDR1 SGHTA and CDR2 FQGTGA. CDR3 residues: CASSLTAWARGNEQFF. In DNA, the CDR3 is TGTGCCAGCAGCTTAACGGCATGGGCCAGAGGCAATGAGCAGTTCTTC.